Sequencing of this T cell receptor beta chain was carried out in a study of T cells in Graves' hyperthyroidism and ophthalmopathy. Study as a whole: Peripheral blood was taken when the disease was first diagnosed, before any treatment began.

This CDR3 has 16 residues. V was pared by 5 bases and J by 5 bases, with 17 bases of the junction left unmatched. Germline loops: CDR1 GTSNPN, CDR2 SVGIG (reference sequence). In regard to this clonotype: Its antigen is currently unknown.

Notes on the study in general: Blood also contained most expanded thyroid clonotypes above 0.001.

The TCR beta CDR3 regions underwent amplification using RNA transcripts as the source. When the TCR CDR3 underwent first-round RT-PCR, the HTBI primer set was used. One entry per CDR3 protein results from TCRdb running MiXCR on the multiplex PCR reads. The sample records approximately 600,000 distinct CDR3 sequences, around 21% being singletons. Thyroid ultrasound and orbital computed tomography, with clinical symptoms and serum thyroxine and TRAb, informed diagnoses. The authors obtained PBMCs from 7.5 to 10 ml of fresh peripheral blood. The sample comprised blood. This TCR came from a man younger than 45 with Graves' ophthalmopathy. The V and J genes are TRBV30 and TRBJ2-7, with 8 bases fitting TRBD2. The chain's CDR3 is CAWSTGLSGRGDEQYF. Here the CDR3 DNA reads TGTGCCTGGTCGACAGGACTAAGCGGGAGAGGCGACGAGCAGTACTTC.